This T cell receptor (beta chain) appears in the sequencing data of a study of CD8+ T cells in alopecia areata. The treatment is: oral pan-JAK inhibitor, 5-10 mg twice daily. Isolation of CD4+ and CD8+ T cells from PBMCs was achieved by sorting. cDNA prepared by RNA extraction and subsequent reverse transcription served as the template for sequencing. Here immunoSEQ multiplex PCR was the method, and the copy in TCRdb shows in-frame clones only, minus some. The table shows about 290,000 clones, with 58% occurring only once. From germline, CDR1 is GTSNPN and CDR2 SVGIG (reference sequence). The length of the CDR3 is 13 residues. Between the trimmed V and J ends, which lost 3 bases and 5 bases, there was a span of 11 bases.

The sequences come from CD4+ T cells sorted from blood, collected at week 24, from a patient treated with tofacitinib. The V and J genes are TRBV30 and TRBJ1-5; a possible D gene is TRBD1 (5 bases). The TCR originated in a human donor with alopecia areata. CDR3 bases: TGTGCCTGGAGGAGTCGAGGGGATCAGCCCCAGCATTTT. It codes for CAWRSRGDQPQHF.